The 7 T cell receptor beta chains given below trace back to one sample, sequenced in a study of OX40 agonist ivuxolimab in advanced cancers. The assay was immunoSEQ multiplex PCR, and TCRdb's table has in-frame clones only and misses some. This sample has around 50,000 clones, with 90% to 95% found just once. Source: CD4+ or CD8+ T cells sorted from blood, taken in a trial of the OX40 agonist ivuxolimab. Receptor source: an adult with an advanced solid tumor such as melanoma, head and neck, liver or kidney cancer.

The rearrangement joins TRBV5-1 to TRBJ1-6; D is possibly TRBD1 (5 bases). This CDR3 region has 16 residues. The ends were cut back, 4 bases at V and 5 bases at J, with 16 bases in the middle. Germline V gene sequence: CDR1 SGHRS, CDR2 YFSETQ. In nucleotides, the CDR3 is TGCGCCAGCAGCACTACACCGGGGGGTAATAATTCACCCCTCCACTTT. This gives the protein CASSTTPGGNNSPLHF.

The chain employs TRBV7-3 and TRBJ2-2; tentative D call: TRBD1 (6 bases). Germline V gene data show CDR1 as SGHTA and CDR2 as FQGTGA. The length of the CDR3 is 15 residues. Trimming pared 5 bases from V and 6 bases from J, leaving 16 bases between. The CDR3 coding sequence is TGTGCCAGCAGCCCCCAACCTGCAGGGGCCGGGGAGCTGTTTTTT. The encoded protein is CASSPQPAGAGELFF.

This rearrangement joins TRBV18 to TRBJ2-1, with no clear D. Germline assignment: CDR1 KGHSH and CDR2 LQKENI. Trimming cost V 6 bases and J 6 bases, with 21 bases left between them. The CDR3 consists of 16 residues. The CDR3 sequence is CASSRLRSAGRNEQFF. The CDR3 region has the DNA TGTGCCAGCTCGCGACTTCGGAGCGCCGGGCGCAATGAGCAGTTCTTC.

V usage is TRBV23-1 and J usage is TRBJ2-7; D ambiguous. TRBV23-1 is an ORF; its function is uncertain. V lost 4 bases, J lost 1 base, and 2 bases lay in between. The CDR3 sequence is 11 residues long. The CDR3 DNA reads TGCGCCAGCAGTCGATCCTACGAGCAGTACTTC. Amino acid sequence: CASSRSYEQYF.

The V gene is TRBV14, the J gene TRBJ1-2; no firm D call. Germline assignment: CDR1 SGHDN and CDR2 FVKESK. The CDR3 is made up of 14 amino acids. Trimming removed 1 base at V and 7 bases at J, with 13 bases between. CDR3 sequence: CASSQVLGFSGYTF. CDR3 sequence (DNA): TGTGCCAGCAGCCAAGTTTTGGGTTTCTCTGGCTACACCTTC. Together with reference TRBV14 and TRBJ1-2, the CDR3 gives the full variable domain: EAGVTQFPSHSVIEKGQTVTLRCDPISGHDNLYWYRRVMGKEIKFLLHFVKESKQDESGMPNNRFLAERTGGTYSTLKVQPAELEDSGVYFCASSQVLGFSGYTFGSGTRLTVV.

Only one count was recorded for this clone. The V and J genes are TRBV4-2 and TRBJ2-2, with TRBD2 matching over 13 bases. Germline trimming cut 8 bases from V and 5 bases from J; bases unmatched to any gene: 11. The length of the CDR3 is 17 residues. Germline V gene data show CDR1 as LGHNA and CDR2 as YNFKEQ. CDR3 sequence (DNA): TGTGCCAGCCACCAAGGACTAGCGGGAGTATATACCGGGGAGCTGTTTTTT. Protein: CASHQGLAGVYTGELFF.

The V and J genes are TRBV5-3 and TRBJ1-2; a weak D match, TRBD1 (5 bases). TRBV5-3 is known as an ORF, though its function is uncertain. Trimming took 4 bases from V and 8 from J, leaving 15 bases between them. There are 13 residues in the CDR3. The CDR3 sequence is CARSADGGEGYTF. CDR3 DNA: TGTGCCAGAAGCGCCGACGGGGGAGAAGGCTACACCTTC.